What follows are 18 T cell receptor beta chains derived from one specimen sequenced in a study of long-term antiretroviral therapy in people with HIV. At the survey level, the v3.0 immunoSEQ assay was run. This table comes from immunoSEQ multiplex PCR, and its TCRdb copy is limited to in-frame clones, with some not included. The sample has fewer than 20,000 clones; 85% are singletons. Sequenced here: unsorted PBMCs, sampled 0.5 years after starting antiretroviral therapy. These receptors all come from a woman aged 40-49 years with HIV.

This clone was observed a few times. The gene calls are TRBV4-1 and TRBJ2-7; perhaps TRBD2 as D (5 bases). The CDR3 has 13 amino acids. Trimming removed 1 base at V and 7 bases at J, with 11 bases between. Germline-derived CDR1 and CDR2 are MGHRA and YSYEKL. Here the CDR3 reads CASSQGSSGEQYF. The DNA of the CDR3 is TGCGCCAGCAGCCAAGGGTCCTCGGGAGAGCAGTACTTC.

The chain carries TRBV5-1 and TRBJ2-7; D remains unclear. Germline CDR1 reads SGHRS; CDR2 reads YFSETQ. The CDR3 is 14 amino acids. V lost 0 bases and J lost 5, with 12 bases in between. CDR3 sequence: CASSLVAENHEQYF. CDR3 bases: TGCGCCAGCAGCTTGGTCGCCGAAAACCACGAGCAGTACTTC.

The V gene is TRBV5-1, the J gene TRBJ2-1; 8 bases match TRBD1. The CDR3 has 18 amino acids. Trimming cost V 0 bases and J 9 bases; bases outside gene matches: 17. Germline assignment: CDR1 SGHRS and CDR2 YFSETQ. The CDR3 region is CASSLAPAGQGATGEQFF. The CDR3 DNA reads TGCGCCAGCAGCTTGGCTCCGGCGGGGCAGGGGGCGACGGGTGAGCAGTTCTTC.

The rearrangement joins TRBV27 to TRBJ2-7; tentative D call: TRBD2 (5 bases). Germline CDR1 reads MNHEY; CDR2 reads SMNVEV (reference sequence). The CDR3 has 12 amino acids. V lost 6 bases, J lost 3 bases, and 9 bases lay in between. CDR3 coding DNA: TGTGCCAGCAGATTCGGGGACTACGAGCAGTACTTC. It specifies CASRFGDYEQYF.

The chain is built from TRBV7-2 and TRBJ2-4; perhaps TRBD1 as D (6 bases). The germline V gene has CDR1 SGHTA and CDR2 FQGNSA. Trimming stripped 4 bases from V and 0 bases from J, with 10 bases between. The CDR3 totals 15 residues. Here the CDR3 reads CASSSGTLAKNIQYF. The CDR3 DNA reads as TGTGCCAGCAGCTCCGGGACACTAGCCAAAAACATTCAGTACTTC.

The V and J genes are TRBV7-2 and TRBJ2-7, with 8 bases that match TRBD2. The CDR3 length is 16 residues. With V trimmed by 1 base and J by 0 bases, 5 bases remained unmatched. The germline V gene has CDR1 SGHTA and CDR2 FQGNSA. The CDR3 region is CASSLGLSGSSYEQYF. CDR3 in DNA: TGTGCCAGCAGCTTAGGACTAAGCGGGAGCTCCTACGAGCAGTACTTC.

The table lists this clone with a count of one. The V and J genes are TRBV28 and TRBJ2-1; a possible D gene is TRBD2 (6 bases). Per the germline V gene, CDR1 is MDHEN and CDR2 is SYDVKM. The CDR3 runs to 17 residues. The V end was cut by 7 bases, the J end by 2 bases, with 21 bases between. This chain's CDR3 is CASISKGGGRTYNEQFF. CDR3 sequence (DNA): TGTGCCAGCATCTCTAAGGGAGGTGGGAGGACCTACAATGAGCAGTTCTTC. Based on the CDR3 plus reference TRBV28 and TRBJ2-1, the full variable domain is DVKVTQSSRYLVKRTGEKVFLECVQDMDHENMFWYRQDPGLGLRLIYFSYDVKMKEKGDIPEGYSVSREKKERFSLILESASTNQTSMYLCASISKGGGRTYNEQFFGPGTRLTVL.

The V gene is TRBV2, the J gene TRBJ1-5, with D possibly TRBD1 on 5 matching bases. V lost 7 bases, J lost 3 bases, and 13 bases lay in between. The CDR3 totals 14 residues. In germline, CDR1 is SNHLY, CDR2 FYNNEI. The CDR3 loop reads CASTRGLYNQPQHF. Here the CDR3 DNA reads TGTGCCAGCACCCGGGGCCTCTACAATCAGCCCCAGCATTTT.

The chain employs TRBV6-1 and TRBJ2-7; TRBD2 agrees at 7 bases. CDR3 length equals 15 residues. J lost 7 bases, V lost 2 bases, and 11 bases had no gene match. Germline V CDR1 and CDR2: MNHNS, SASEGT. The CDR3 nucleotides read TGTGCCAGCAGTGAAAATACTAGCGCCCGCGGGGAGCAGTACTTC. Translated: CASSENTSARGEQYF.

This chain connects TRBV30 to TRBJ2-2; D unresolved. V was shortened by 0 bases and J by 3 bases, with 17 bases between the two germline ends. Looked up from germline, CDR1 is GTSNPN and CDR2 is SVGIG (reference sequence). This CDR3 has 17 residues. Written as DNA, the CDR3 is TGTGCCTGGAGTGTAATCCAGGTAGTAGGGCACACCGGGGAGCTGTTTTTT. Protein product: CAWSVIQVVGHTGELFF. The whole variable domain, filled in from reference TRBV30 and TRBJ2-2, reads SQTIHQWPATLVQPVGSPLSLECTVEGTSNPNLYWYRQAAGRGLQLLFYSVGIGQISSEVPQNLSASRPQDRQFILSSKKLLLSDSGFYLCAWSVIQVVGHTGELFFGEGSRLTVL.

This clone was seen a handful of times. This chain connects TRBV2 to TRBJ2-7; D gene uncertain. This CDR3 region has 13 residues. V lost 3 bases to trimming and J lost 3 bases, with 9 bases between them. The V gene's germline CDR1 is SNHLY and CDR2 FYNNEI. CDR3 sequence reads: CASSEGRNYEQYF. The CDR3 nucleotides are TGTGCCAGCAGTGAGGGCAGAAACTACGAGCAGTACTTC.

This chain joins TRBV5-1 and TRBJ2-2, with TRBD2 matching over 15 bases. The CDR3 runs to 21 residues. Germline V gene lookup returns CDR1 SGHRS and CDR2 YFSETQ. V was pared by 3 bases and J by 0 bases, with 12 bases of the junction left unmatched. CDR3 sequence: CASSSRTSGRASTTNTGELFF. CDR3 DNA sequence: TGCGCCAGCAGCTCACGGACTAGCGGGAGGGCCAGTACTACGAACACCGGGGAGCTGTTTTTT.

The V and J genes are TRBV7-9 and TRBJ2-3, with D unclear. Germline loops: CDR1 SEHNR, CDR2 FQNEAQ (reference sequence). The CDR3 sequence is 17 residues long. The V and J ends lost 3 bases and 6 bases respectively, with 22 bases between them. CDR3 protein: CASSFHVGRDRSDTQYF. CDR3 nucleotide sequence: TGTGCCAGCAGCTTTCATGTCGGCCGCGACCGGTCTGATACGCAGTATTTT.

This chain links TRBV7-2 with TRBJ1-1; TRBD1 aligns across 10 bases. J lost 4 bases, V lost 0 bases, and 2 bases had no gene match. Germline V gene data show CDR1 as SGHTA and CDR2 as FQGNSA. This CDR3 region has 15 residues. The CDR3, as DNA: TGTGCCAGCAGCTTAGCGGACAGGGGGACCACTGAAGCTTTCTTT. Amino acid sequence: CASSLADRGTTEAFF.

The genes are TRBV6-1 and TRBJ1-2, with a weak D call TRBD1 (6 bases). Germline V gives CDR1 MNHNS, CDR2 SASEGT. This CDR3 is 17 amino acids long. Deletions cut 4 bases from V and 1 base from J, with 19 bases between. CDR3 nucleotides: TGTGCCAGCAGTGTTACCCCGAGGACAGAGAGTAACTATGGCTACACCTTC. Its protein product is CASSVTPRTESNYGYTF.

The chain employs TRBV5-4 and TRBJ2-5, with 7 bases identical to TRBD1. This CDR3 region has 15 residues. CDR1 and CDR2 (germline): SGHNT, YYREEE (reference sequence). V shed 4 bases, J shed 2 bases, and the junction held 8 bases outside the gene matches. CDR3 in amino acids: CASSRVQGQQETQYF. The CDR3 DNA is TGTGCCAGCAGCCGAGTTCAGGGACAGCAAGAGACCCAGTACTTC.

This chain connects TRBV2 to TRBJ2-2, with 7 nucleotides matching TRBD2. Germline CDR1 reads SNHLY; CDR2 reads FYNNEI. With 7 bases clipped from V and 0 bases from J, the junction kept 8 bases outside the gene matches. The CDR3 consists of 16 residues. The CDR3 coding sequence is TGTGCCAGCACTGATAGCGGGTTCGCGAACACCGGGGAGCTGTTTTTT. It specifies CASTDSGFANTGELFF.

The chain has TRBV29-1 and TRBJ2-5; the match to TRBD1 covers 9 bases. V was clipped by 0 bases and J by 1 base; unmatched bases: 6. Germline V lookup: CDR1 SQVTM, CDR2 ANQGSEA. The CDR3 runs 16 residues. The CDR3 sequence is CSVEDPKDRGQETQYF. In nucleotides, the CDR3 is TGCAGCGTTGAAGACCCTAAGGACAGGGGCCAAGAGACCCAGTACTTC.